These T cell receptor beta chains were read from a single sample in a study of identical twins. A single record per CDR3 protein comes from TCRdb applying MiXCR to the 5' RACE reads. This table holds around 1.7 million distinct CDR3 sequences, under 35% found once. Sequencing was performed on cord blood. These receptors were taken from a newborn girl in good health. CDR3s include the opening cysteine and the closing phenylalanine or tryptophan. The D gene is left open where the match is weak. Clone size is not always given. Where it is, it says once, few, many or a class for expanded clones.

v_call,j_call,clone_size,d_call,cdr3_aa,cdr3_nt
TRBV5-1,TRBJ2-1,-,-,CASSWVVKLGEQVF,TGCGCCAGCAGCTGGGTGGTCAAGCTGGGTGAGCAGGTCTTC
TRBV10-3,TRBJ2-7,many,-,CAISEDSRFGETSYEQYF,TGTGCCATCAGTGAGGACTCAAGATTCGGGGAGACGAGCTACGAGCAGTACTTC
TRBV29-1,TRBJ1-1,-,-,CSVDPRTALGTEAFF,TGCAGCGTTGATCCCCGGACAGCCCTGGGCACTGAAGCTTTCTTT
TRBV6-1,TRBJ2-2,-,-,CASRPNWGAGELFF,TGTGCCAGCAGGCCCAATTGGGGGGCCGGGGAGCTGTTTTTT
TRBV5-1,TRBJ2-7,few,-,CASSFDNGSSYEQYF,TGCGCCAGCAGCTTCGACAATGGGAGCTCCTACGAGCAGTACTTC
TRBV30,TRBJ1-2,-,-,CAWSRGYLYGYTF,TGTGCCTGGAGCAGGGGTTACCTCTATGGCTACACCTTC
TRBV14,TRBJ1-1,few,-,CASSQELGEAFF,TGTGCCAGCAGCCAAGAGCTCGGTGAAGCTTTCTTT
TRBV4-1,TRBJ2-1,-,TRBD1,CASSQGPGGVWQETQFF,TGCGCCAGCAGCCAAGGCCCAGGGGGCGTCTGGCAAGAGACCCAGTTCTTC
TRBV20-1,TRBJ1-5,-,-,CSALPWPYNTGQPQHF,TGCAGTGCCCTCCCCTGGCCCTACAATACGGGTCAGCCCCAGCATTTT
TRBV6-1,TRBJ1-1,-,-,CASSELTRVSTEAFF,TGTGCCAGCAGTGAGCTGACACGGGTGAGCACTGAAGCTTTCTTT
TRBV20-1,TRBJ1-2,-,-,CSARNTNYGYTF,TGCAGTGCTAGAAACACTAACTATGGCTACACCTTC
TRBV20-1,TRBJ2-7,-,TRBD2,CSARPSGRDNEQYF,TGCAGTGCTAGGCCTAGCGGGCGAGACAACGAGCAGTACTTC
TRBV20-1,TRBJ2-4,many,-,CSAPQVHLAKNIQYF,TGCAGTGCTCCCCAGGTCCACTTAGCCAAAAACATTCAGTACTTC
TRBV14,TRBJ2-7,once,TRBD2,CASSLLAGLAGTNEQYF,TGTGCCAGCAGCCTTCTCGCCGGACTAGCGGGAACCAATGAGCAGTACTTC
TRBV5-1,TRBJ2-7,-,-,CASSLAGDNYEQYF,TGCGCCAGCAGCTTGGCCGGAGACAACTACGAGCAGTACTTC
TRBV7-9,TRBJ2-5,-,-,CASSFVWRRHQETQYF,TGTGCCAGCAGCTTTGTCTGGAGGAGGCACCAAGAGACCCAGTACTTC